One and the same sample provided the 9 T cell receptor beta chains below, sequenced in a study of beta chain features in type 1 diabetes. Overall study results and limits: Type 1 diabetes patients had moderately but significantly shorter TCRB CDR3s in all four CD4+ subsets.

Sequenced material consisted of expressed TCRB transcripts (all of the isolated RNA was reverse transcribed). Data came from immunoSEQ multiplex PCR; TCRdb stores just in-frame clones and leaves some out. The table includes some 640,000 clones, more than 13% detected once. No antigen is known for these receptors. The sample comprised naive CD4+ T cells from blood. Receptor source: a man aged 18-30 years with type 1 diabetes.

Note on this clone: Other DNA sequences of this sample code for an identical CDR3. This chain joins TRBV18 and TRBJ1-5; D gene ambiguous. The CDR3 consists of 15 residues. V lost 2 bases and J 0 bases, leaving 8 bases between the germline ends. Per the germline V gene, CDR1 is KGHSH and CDR2 is LQKENI. CDR3 DNA: TGTGCCAGCTCACCAAGAGGGATTAGCAATCAGCCCCAGCATTTT. Amino acids: CASSPRGISNQPQHF.

This clone has a handful of counts. This chain uses TRBV29-1 with TRBJ2-4, with D tentatively TRBD2 (5 bases). Germline-derived CDR1 and CDR2 are SQVTM and ANQGSEA. The V gene lost 7 bases and the J gene lost 13 bases, with 23 bases spanning the gap. The CDR3 spans 13 residues. The CDR3 DNA reads as TGCAGCGCCACGGGCCTGGGAGCTACATTACAGTACTTC. Translating gives CSATGLGATLQYF.

This clone showed up just a few times. The J gene is TRBJ2-1, the V gene TRBV2, with D perhaps TRBD1 (6 bases). Germline V gives CDR1 SNHLY, CDR2 FYNNEI. This CDR3 is built from 14 residues. V was trimmed by 10 bases and J by 0 bases, leaving 13 bases between them. CDR3 sequence reads: CAIGTHSSYNEQFF. The DNA for the CDR3 is TGTGCCATCGGGACACATAGCTCCTACAATGAGCAGTTCTTC.

This clone was picked up a small number of times. The chain recombines TRBV28 with TRBJ2-4; the match to TRBD1 covers 7 bases. The germline gives CDR1 MDHEN, CDR2 SYDVKM. J lost 1 base, V lost 5 bases, and 5 bases had no gene match. There are 15 residues in the CDR3. The CDR3 region is CASSLDRAAKNIQYF. The CDR3 region has the DNA TGTGCCAGCAGTCTCGACAGGGCGGCCAAAAACATTCAGTACTTC.

This clone was counted at least ten times. This rearrangement joins TRBV27 to TRBJ1-4; D remains ambiguous. The V gene lost 3 bases and the J gene lost 7 bases, with 15 bases spanning the gap. Germline-derived CDR1 and CDR2 are MNHEY and SMNVEV (reference sequence). CDR3 length: 15 residues. The CDR3 DNA reads TGTGCCAGCAGTTTGGCGGCGCGGGAGGGTGAAAAACTGTTTTTT. Its translation: CASSLAAREGEKLFF.

In nucleotides, the CDR3 is TGTGCCAGCAGGGGTTCGGGCAATGAGCAGTTCTTC. This codes for CASRGSGNEQFF. The V call is TRBV28, the J call TRBJ2-1; D gene uncertain. Trimming took off 6 bases at V and 6 bases at J, with 9 bases between the two ends. Germline V gives CDR1 MDHEN, CDR2 SYDVKM. This CDR3 is built from 12 residues.

This clone was counted a few times. The chain carries TRBV7-2 and TRBJ2-7; D remains ambiguous. The CDR3 has 13 amino acids. Trimming shortened V by 0 bases and J by 5 bases, and 8 bases separated the two germline ends. Germline V gene lookup returns CDR1 SGHTA and CDR2 FQGNSA. The chain's CDR3 is CASSLASWDEQYF. Here the CDR3 DNA reads TGTGCCAGCAGCTTAGCGAGTTGGGACGAGCAGTACTTC.

This clone appeared a few times. The chain links TRBV27 to TRBJ1-1; the D gene is possibly TRBD1 (6 bases). Trimming cost V 3 bases and J 2 bases, with 13 bases left between them. The CDR3 loop spans 15 amino acids. From germline, CDR1 is MNHEY and CDR2 SMNVEV (reference sequence). CDR3 loop: CASSLIRTDNTEAFF. DNA of the CDR3: TGTGCCAGCAGTTTGATCCGGACAGACAACACTGAAGCTTTCTTT.

CDR3 nucleotide sequence: TGTGCCTGGAGTGTAGGCCCCGGGGCCAACGTCCTGACTTTC. Protein product: CAWSVGPGANVLTF. V and J are TRBV30 and TRBJ2-6; D not certain. Trimming took 0 bases from V and 4 from J, leaving 7 bases between them. Looked up from germline, CDR1 is GTSNPN and CDR2 is SVGIG (reference sequence). The CDR3 consists of 14 residues.